These 20 T cell receptor beta chains were sequenced from one sample in a study of shared clonotypes between healthy human individuals. This table comes from immunoSEQ multiplex PCR, and its TCRdb copy is limited to in-frame clones, with some not included. This sample has about 2.4 million clones; more than 85% occur once, and the top ten carry roughly 0.36%. The sequenced material came from naive CD4+ T cells from PBMCs. Noted subset: CD45RA+ positively selected. Receptors were obtained from a man between 18 and 29 years old in good health. Some clones in this sample may be carry-over from other donors' samples.

This sequence joins TRBV10-3 and TRBJ2-7; 12 bases align to TRBD2. Germline V gene lookup returns CDR1 ENHRY and CDR2 SYGVKD. CDR3 length equals 14 residues. Unmatched junction bases numbered 8, after V lost 8 bases and J lost 6 bases. The CDR3 region is CAIRRLAGEIEQYF. CDR3 DNA sequence: TGTGCCATCCGGAGACTAGCGGGAGAAATCGAGCAGTACTTC.

This rearrangement joins TRBV19 to TRBJ1-5; D call uncertain. Germline-derived CDR1 and CDR2 are LNHDA and SQIVND (reference sequence). The CDR3 loop spans 14 amino acids. V shed 7 bases and J shed 3 bases, with 13 bases lying between them. CDR3 sequence reads: CASTPRRDNQPQHF. The CDR3 nucleotides are TGTGCCAGTACCCCCCGGCGGGACAATCAGCCCCAGCATTTT.

The chain is built from TRBV13 and TRBJ2-5; 15 bases fit TRBD2. J was trimmed by 5 bases and V by 4 bases; bases with no gene match: 17. The CDR3 is made up of 20 amino acids. The V gene's germline CDR1 is PRHDT and CDR2 FYEKMQ (reference sequence). CDR3 DNA sequence: TGTGCCAGCAGCTACAGGACTAGCGGGAGGGCCGCCCCGAAGTGGGAGACCCAGTACTTC. This sequence encodes CASSYRTSGRAAPKWETQYF.

This sequence joins TRBV15 and TRBJ2-7, with 7 bases identical to TRBD1. The CDR3 covers 13 residues. The V and J ends lost 7 bases and 6 bases, in that order; junction bases with no gene match: 9. The germline V gene encodes CDR1 LNHNV and CDR2 YYDKDF (reference sequence). The CDR3 coding sequence is TGTGCCACCACACAAACAGGGGTCGGCGAGCAGTACTTC. Protein: CATTQTGVGEQYF.

This chain joins TRBV30 and TRBJ1-2; 7 bases align to TRBD1. The germline V gene encodes CDR1 GTSNPN and CDR2 SVGIG (reference sequence). J lost 4 bases, V lost 7 bases, and 9 bases had no gene match. The CDR3 loop spans 13 amino acids. The CDR3 is CASSPGQIYGYTF. Here the CDR3 DNA reads TGTGCCTCAAGCCCGGGACAGATCTATGGCTACACCTTC.

The chain is built from TRBV10-3 and TRBJ2-3; 10 positions agree with TRBD2. The length of the CDR3 is 18 residues. The trim removed 2 bases at V and 8 bases at J, leaving 16 bases unmatched. Germline loops: CDR1 ENHRY, CDR2 SYGVKD. The CDR3 DNA reads TGTGCCATCAGTGAGCCCAGGGGGCTAGCGGGAGAAGTGGGTACGCAGTATTTT. Translation gives CAISEPRGLAGEVGTQYF.

The chain carries TRBV28 and TRBJ2-7; 9 nucleotides line up with TRBD2. Germline loops: CDR1 MDHEN, CDR2 SYDVKM. V shed 7 bases, J shed 3 bases, and the junction held 7 bases outside the gene matches. CDR3 size: 14 residues. The CDR3 loop is CASTGTSRVYEQYF. The DNA for the CDR3 is TGTGCCAGCACCGGGACTAGCAGAGTCTACGAGCAGTACTTC.

This clone was seen a handful of times. The same CDR3 is also encoded by other DNA sequences in this sample. The chain carries TRBV9 and TRBJ1-2; D not resolved. Germline values: CDR1 SGDLS, CDR2 YYNGEE. The V end was cut by 0 bases, the J end by 8 bases, with 8 bases between. The CDR3 is made up of 12 amino acids. CDR3 in amino acids: CASSVAGEGYTF. CDR3 sequence (DNA): TGTGCCAGCAGCGTAGCCGGGGAGGGCTACACCTTC.

The chain uses TRBV5-1 and TRBJ2-1, with D uncertain. Germline V gene lookup returns CDR1 SGHRS and CDR2 YFSETQ. The CDR3 contains 16 residues. V was shortened by 0 bases and J by 0 bases, with 10 bases between the two germline ends. Here the CDR3 DNA reads TGCGCCAGCAGCTTGGATCAGGCGAGCTCCTACAATGAGCAGTTCTTC. Its protein is CASSLDQASSYNEQFF.

V usage is TRBV29-1 and J usage is TRBJ1-1, with unresolved D. The CDR3 covers 13 residues. Trimming shortened V by 6 bases and J by 1 base, and 12 bases separated the two germline ends. The germline gives CDR1 SQVTM, CDR2 ANQGSEA. DNA for the CDR3: TGCAGCGTCGGACCCCTCGGGAACACTGAAGCTTTCTTT. This encodes CSVGPLGNTEAFF.

The gene calls are TRBV7-9 and TRBJ2-5, with D hard to call. The CDR3 has 15 residues. Germline CDR1 reads SEHNR; CDR2 reads FQNEAQ (reference sequence). V gave up 5 bases and J gave up 3 bases, with 16 bases separating them. CDR3 protein: CASSPGNLVEETQYF. The DNA for the CDR3 is TGTGCCAGCAGCCCTGGAAATTTAGTCGAAGAGACCCAGTACTTC. The whole variable domain, filled in from reference TRBV7-9 and TRBJ2-5, reads DTGVSQNPRHKITKRGQNVTFRCDPISEHNRLYWYRQTLGQGPEFLTYFQNEAQLEKSRLLSDRFSAERPKGSFSTLEIQRTEQGDSAMYLCASSPGNLVEETQYFGPGTRLLVL.

V is TRBV7-9 and J is TRBJ2-7, with 13 nucleotides matching TRBD2. V lost 6 bases to trimming and J lost 5 bases; unmatched junction nucleotides: 7. This CDR3 region has 15 residues. Germline CDR1 is SEHNR and CDR2 is FQNEAQ (reference sequence). CDR3 amino acids: CASRPPGLAGNEQYF. For the CDR3, the DNA is TGTGCCAGCAGACCACCGGGACTAGCGGGGAACGAGCAGTACTTC.

The rearrangement uses TRBV4-1 and TRBJ2-3; D ambiguous. Germline V CDR1 and CDR2: MGHRA, YSYEKL. Between the trimmed V and J ends, which lost 0 bases and 4 bases, there was a span of 8 bases. The CDR3 spans 14 residues. The CDR3 DNA is TGCGCCAGCAGCCAAGATGTCCGTTCAGATACGCAGTATTTT. Its translation is CASSQDVRSDTQYF.

The chain joins TRBV18 to TRBJ2-1; D unresolved. The V and J ends lost 2 bases and 0 bases respectively, with 8 bases between them. The CDR3 is 15 residues long. Germline assignment: CDR1 KGHSH and CDR2 LQKENI. CDR3 DNA sequence: TGTGCCAGCTCACCAACCTATAACTCCTACAATGAGCAGTTCTTC. Translated, it gives CASSPTYNSYNEQFF.

The V and J genes are TRBV28 and TRBJ2-3; D is perhaps TRBD2 (5 bases). Germline values: CDR1 MDHEN, CDR2 SYDVKM. This CDR3 is 18 amino acids long. Trimming removed 7 bases at V and 0 bases at J, with 23 bases between. In DNA, the CDR3 is TGTGCCAGCAACACTTACCTTCGAGAGAGGGTCAGCACAGATACGCAGTATTTT. This encodes CASNTYLRERVSTDTQYF.

This rearrangement joins TRBV2 to TRBJ2-3; tentative D call: TRBD2 (6 bases). Germline V gene data show CDR1 as SNHLY and CDR2 as FYNNEI. V lost 4 bases and J 5 bases, leaving 10 bases between the germline ends. This CDR3 region has 13 residues. The CDR3 sequence: CASSVEGLDTQYF. The DNA for the CDR3 is TGTGCCAGCAGTGTGGAGGGTTTAGATACGCAGTATTTT.

The chain has TRBV7-3 and TRBJ2-3; D not resolved. CDR3 size: 12 residues. The V and J ends lost 4 bases and 5 bases respectively, with 7 bases between them. The germline V gene encodes CDR1 SGHTA and CDR2 FQGTGA. CDR3 protein: CASSSDQDTQYF. The CDR3, as DNA: TGTGCCAGCAGCTCCGACCAAGATACGCAGTATTTT.

The rearrangement joins TRBV6-6 to TRBJ1-4; no clear D gene. Germline V gene data show CDR1 as MNHNY and CDR2 as SVGAGI (reference sequence). The CDR3 is 15 amino acids. V was cut by 6 bases and J by 0 bases, with 11 bases left in between. The DNA of the CDR3 is TGTGCCAGCAGCCACTACGGGGCAACTAATGAAAAACTGTTTTTT. It codes for CASSHYGATNEKLFF.

V is TRBV4-3 and J is TRBJ1-2; 7 positions agree with TRBD1. J gave up 3 bases and V 3 bases, and 4 bases lay outside the gene matches. Germline V gene lookup returns CDR1 LGHNA and CDR2 YSLEER. This CDR3 contains 14 residues. CDR3 amino acids: CASSQEGAHYGYTF. The CDR3 DNA follows: TGCGCCAGCAGCCAGGAGGGGGCCCACTATGGCTACACCTTC.

The rearrangement uses TRBV7-6 and TRBJ2-1; 7 bases are shared with TRBD2. V lost 0 bases, J lost 4 bases, and 6 bases stayed unmatched. In germline, CDR1 is SGHVS, CDR2 FNYEAQ. The CDR3 extends over 16 amino acids. This chain's CDR3 is CASSLAQASGYNEQFF. In nucleotides, the CDR3 is TGTGCCAGCAGCTTAGCGCAGGCTAGCGGATACAATGAGCAGTTCTTC.